The next 11 T cell receptor beta chains were all read from a single sample in a study of OX40 agonist ivuxolimab in advanced cancers. TCRdb's table, derived via immunoSEQ multiplex PCR, lists solely in-frame clones and lacks some. The sample lists tens of thousands of clones; around 78% were seen once. The sequencing here drew on CD4+ or CD8+ T cells sorted from blood, taken in a trial of the OX40 agonist ivuxolimab. Source of these receptors: an adult with an advanced solid tumor such as melanoma, head and neck, liver or kidney cancer.

This rearrangement joins TRBV6-1 to TRBJ2-5; D not certain. From germline, CDR1 is MNHNS and CDR2 SASEGT. The CDR3 is made up of 12 amino acids. V lost 3 bases to trimming and J lost 5 bases, with 7 bases between them. CDR3 DNA sequence: TGTGCCAGCAGTGAGTCTGGGGAGACCCAGTACTTC. Translating it yields CASSESGETQYF.

This clone showed up just once. The rearrangement joins TRBV28 to TRBJ1-6; TRBD1 aligns across 7 bases. The CDR3 length is 14 residues. The germline V gene has CDR1 MDHEN and CDR2 SYDVKM. J gave up 6 bases and V 7 bases, and 6 bases lay outside the gene matches. As DNA, the CDR3 is TGTGCCAGCACGCGGCGACAGGGTAATTCACCCCTCCACTTT. Its protein product is CASTRRQGNSPLHF.

The chain has TRBV30 and TRBJ1-2, with 9 nucleotides matching TRBD1. V trimming: 1 base; J trimming: 7 bases; junction bases outside the gene matches: 7. The germline V gene encodes CDR1 GTSNPN and CDR2 SVGIG (reference sequence). This CDR3 spans 14 amino acids. For the CDR3, the DNA is TGTGCCTGGAGTGGTACCGGGACAGGGATTGGCTACACCTTC. Translating gives CAWSGTGTGIGYTF. The variable domain in full, with the rest retrieved from reference TRBV30 and TRBJ1-2, is SQTIHQWPATLVQPVGSPLSLECTVEGTSNPNLYWYRQAAGRGLQLLFYSVGIGQISSEVPQNLSASRPQDRQFILSSKKLLLSDSGFYLCAWSGTGTGIGYTFGSGTRLTVV.

This clone was recorded a few times. The rearrangement joins TRBV15 to TRBJ1-5; D not certain. V lost 3 bases, J lost 0 bases, and 9 bases lay in between. The CDR3 runs to 15 residues. Germline CDR1 and CDR2: LNHNV and YYDKDF (reference sequence). The CDR3 sequence: CATSSDDGSNQPQHF. In DNA form, the CDR3 reads TGTGCCACCAGCAGTGACGACGGTAGCAATCAGCCCCAGCATTTT.

The chain uses TRBV4-2 and TRBJ1-5; no clear D gene. In germline, CDR1 is LGHNA, CDR2 YNFKEQ. This CDR3 has 16 amino acids. V lost 1 base and J 4 bases, leaving 14 bases between the germline ends. CDR3 in DNA: TGTGCCAGCAGCCAAGGAAGGACCGATGAAAATCAGCCCCAGCATTTT. Amino acid sequence: CASSQGRTDENQPQHF.

This clone turned up a few times. This rearrangement joins TRBV5-1 to TRBJ2-5, with 7 bases aligning to TRBD2. V lost 0 bases, J lost 2 bases, and 4 bases stayed unmatched. Germline V gives CDR1 SGHRS, CDR2 YFSETQ. The CDR3 sequence is 15 residues long. The CDR3 sequence: CASSLAGLVQETQYF. For the CDR3, the DNA is TGCGCCAGCAGCTTGGCCGGACTAGTGCAAGAGACCCAGTACTTC.

This chain joins TRBV19 and TRBJ1-5, with 7 bases that match TRBD1. Trimming took 4 bases from V and 7 from J; bases not matched to a gene: 4. Looked up from germline, CDR1 is LNHDA and CDR2 is SQIVND (reference sequence). The CDR3 is made up of 13 amino acids. In DNA form, the CDR3 reads TGTGCCAGTAGTAGTACAGGGGTCCAGCCCCAGCATTTT. This encodes CASSSTGVQPQHF.

This chain joins TRBV6-6 and TRBJ2-3; D is tentatively TRBD1 or TRBD2 (5 bases each). From germline, CDR1 is MNHNY and CDR2 SVGAGI (reference sequence). This CDR3 has 14 residues. V lost 6 bases and J lost 2, with 12 bases in between. The CDR3 DNA is TGTGCCAGCAGAACCGGGGCATACACAGATACGCAGTATTTT. Its translation: CASRTGAYTDTQYF.

This sequence joins TRBV4-3 and TRBJ2-3, with 9 bases aligning to TRBD2. The CDR3 is 16 amino acids. Germline V gives CDR1 LGHNA, CDR2 YSLEER. With V trimmed by 1 base and J by 4 bases, 6 bases remained unmatched. The CDR3 sequence is CASSQVRAGGPDTQYF. The DNA of the CDR3 is TGCGCCAGCAGCCAAGTGAGGGCGGGGGGGCCAGATACGCAGTATTTT.

This clone was seen a few times. The J gene is TRBJ2-7, the V gene TRBV7-6, with 8 nucleotides matching TRBD1. This CDR3 spans 14 amino acids. Germline V CDR1 and CDR2: SGHVS, FNYEAQ. Germline trimming cut 0 bases from V and 6 bases from J; bases unmatched to any gene: 4. The CDR3: CASSLASGGREQYF. CDR3 nucleotide sequence: TGTGCCAGCAGCTTAGCTTCAGGGGGCCGCGAGCAGTACTTC. The variable domain in full, with the rest retrieved from reference TRBV7-6 and TRBJ2-7, is GAGVSQSPRYKVTKRGQDVALRCDPISGHVSLYWYRQALGQGPEFLTYFNYEAQQDKSGLPNDRFSAERPEGSISTLTIQRTEQRDSAMYRCASSLASGGREQYFGPGTRLTVT.

V gene TRBV5-4 combines with J gene TRBJ1-2; D gene unclear. CDR1 SGHNT and CDR2 YYREEE come from the germline V gene (reference sequence). CDR3 size: 13 residues. V was pared by 4 bases and J by 4 bases, with 11 bases between. The CDR3: CASSQDGLYGYTF. CDR3 DNA: TGTGCCAGCAGCCAAGACGGACTCTATGGCTACACCTTC.